Listed below are T cell receptor beta chains from one sample, sequenced in a study of control samples from healthy donors and cancer patients. Sequencing was performed with immunoSEQ multiplex PCR; in TCRdb, only in-frame clones are kept and a portion is missing. The repertoire has 170,000 or so clones, 90% of them found once; the top ten carry roughly 1.5%. Sequencing was performed on blood. The source of these receptors is a woman aged 50 to 60 in good health. Both conserved end residues are part of each CDR3. A D gene is named only where the DNA matches it firmly. Where a row states a size, it is once, few, many or the class of an expanded clone; other rows omit it.

V gene	D gene	clone size	J gene	CDR3 protein	CDR3 DNA
TRBV19	-	-	TRBJ1-3	CASSIRPSSGNTIYF	TGTGCCAGTAGTATCCGTCCCAGCTCTGGAAACACCATATATTTT
TRBV19	TRBD1	-	TRBJ2-5	CASSPKGQIQETQYF	TGTGCCAGTAGTCCAAAGGGACAGATCCAAGAGACCCAGTACTTC
TRBV30	TRBD1	-	TRBJ1-5	CAWSLTGARGPQHF	TGTGCCTGGAGTTTGACAGGGGCGCGTGGGCCCCAGCATTTT
TRBV6-5	-	-	TRBJ1-5	CASSPPGRNNQPQHF	TGTGCCAGCAGTCCACCCGGACGGAACAATCAGCCCCAGCATTTT
TRBV5-8	-	-	TRBJ2-7	CASSRAVGHEQYF	TGTGCCAGCAGTCGGGCCGTAGGCCACGAGCAGTACTTC
TRBV6-5	-	few	TRBJ1-1	CASTPDARMNTEAFF	TGTGCCAGCACCCCGGACGCACGTATGAACACTGAAGCTTTCTTT
TRBV27	-	-	TRBJ1-5	CASSLLGSSNQPQHF	TGTGCCAGCAGTTTATTGGGCAGTAGCAATCAGCCCCAGCATTTT
TRBV7-2	-	-	TRBJ1-2	CASSLALLGYTF	TGTGCCAGCAGCTTAGCCTTATTGGGCTACACCTTC
TRBV6-5	-	once	TRBJ1-4	CASVGGTNEKLFF	TGTGCCAGCGTGGGGGGAACTAATGAAAAACTGTTTTTT
TRBV27	TRBD2	-	TRBJ2-1	CASSFTRPASGSGNEQFF	TGTGCCAGCAGTTTTACCCGACCGGCTAGCGGGAGTGGCAATGAGCAGTTCTTC
TRBV7-2	-	-	TRBJ2-3	CASSLDPPDTQYF	TGTGCCAGCAGCTTAGATCCTCCAGATACGCAGTATTTT
TRBV4-3	-	-	TRBJ1-5	CASSQESGGTDQPQHF	TGCGCCAGCAGCCAAGAAAGTGGGGGGACTGATCAGCCCCAGCATTTT
TRBV6-1	-	-	TRBJ2-7	CASSDPPSYEQYF	TGTGCCAGCAGTGATCCGCCATCCTACGAGCAGTACTTC
TRBV7-8	-	-	TRBJ1-1	CASSLGFLGTEAFF	TGTGCCAGCAGCTTAGGATTCCTTGGGACTGAAGCTTTCTTT
TRBV27	TRBD1	-	TRBJ1-2	CASKPQGDGYTF	TGTGCCAGCAAACCCCAGGGGGATGGCTACACCTTC
TRBV7-2	-	-	TRBJ1-4	CASSSQGVNEKLFF	TGTGCCAGCAGCTCACAGGGAGTTAATGAAAAACTGTTTTTT